These 27 T cell receptor beta chains were all obtained from the same sample, sequenced in a study of blood T cell repertoires in COVID-19. Only in-frame clones appear in the TCRdb table, and some are missing; sequencing was by immunoSEQ multiplex PCR. Of fewer than 250,000 clones listed, about 80% are singletons. The sequenced material came from peripheral blood. The origin of the receptors is a woman in her sixties with COVID-19, enrolled during active disease.

The chain joins TRBV29-1 to TRBJ2-7; 8 bases fit TRBD2. Germline V gives CDR1 SQVTM, CDR2 ANQGSEA. This CDR3 is built from 13 residues. The J segment lost 5 bases and the V segment lost 4 bases, leaving 7 bases of the junction unmatched. As DNA, the CDR3 is TGCAGCGTTGGTATTCCGGGACTAGACGAGCAGTACTTC. Translation gives CSVGIPGLDEQYF.

This chain links TRBV28 with TRBJ2-1; TRBD1 matches at 9 bases. The V gene end was trimmed by 7 bases and the J gene end by 6 bases; junction bases not matched to a gene: 16. From germline, CDR1 is MDHEN and CDR2 SYDVKM. The CDR3 extends over 17 amino acids. The CDR3 DNA reads TGTGCCAGCATCCCCCGGGCCGGGACAGGGTATACCAATGAGCAGTTCTTC. The encoded protein is CASIPRAGTGYTNEQFF.

The J gene is TRBJ1-2, the V gene TRBV5-1, with 7 bases lining up with TRBD1. CDR1 and CDR2 from the germline V gene are SGHRS and YFSETQ. The CDR3 runs 14 residues. The V segment lost 3 bases and the J segment 2 bases; nucleotides outside the gene matches: 4. CDR3 amino acids: CASSSGQLNYGYTF. Here the CDR3 DNA reads TGCGCCAGCAGCTCGGGACAGCTAAACTATGGCTACACCTTC.

The genes are TRBV7-2 and TRBJ2-3, with 7 bases aligning to TRBD2. From germline, CDR1 is SGHTA and CDR2 FQGNSA. With 7 bases clipped from V and 0 bases from J, the junction kept 10 bases outside the gene matches. The CDR3 runs to 16 residues. Here the CDR3 reads CASTFGGSGSTDTQYF. For the CDR3, the DNA is TGTGCCAGCACCTTTGGCGGTAGCGGGAGCACAGATACGCAGTATTTT.

V and J are TRBV2 and TRBJ2-1, with D maybe TRBD2 (6 bases). CDR3 length: 14 amino acids. The ends were cut back, 4 bases at V and 4 bases at J, with 11 bases in the middle. Germline V CDR1 and CDR2: SNHLY, FYNNEI. In DNA form, the CDR3 reads TGTGCCAGCAGTGCCCGTCGGGGGTACAATGAGCAGTTCTTC. This gives the protein CASSARRGYNEQFF. The entire variable domain, with the rest obtained from reference TRBV2 and TRBJ2-1, is as follows: EPEVTQTPSHQVTQMGQEVILRCVPISNHLYFYWYRQILGQKVEFLVSFYNNEISEKSEIFDDQFSVERPDGSNFTLKIRSTKLEDSAMYFCASSARRGYNEQFFGPGTRLTVL.

The rearrangement uses TRBV11-2 and TRBJ2-3; 12 bases match TRBD2. The CDR3 totals 18 residues. With V trimmed by 3 bases and J by 3 bases, 10 bases remained unmatched. The germline V gene has CDR1 SGHAT and CDR2 FQNNGV. This CDR3 reads CASSFASGRARGTDTQYF. In DNA form, the CDR3 reads TGTGCCAGCAGCTTTGCTAGCGGGAGGGCCAGGGGGACAGATACGCAGTATTTT.

The chain uses TRBV5-1 and TRBJ1-1; D may be TRBD1 (5 bases). The V gene lost 0 bases and the J gene lost 4 bases, with 10 bases spanning the gap. CDR1 is SGHRS and CDR2 is YFSETQ in the germline V gene. The CDR3 sequence is 14 residues long. The DNA of the CDR3 is TGCGCCAGCAGCTTGGATCAGGGTATCACTGAAGCTTTCTTT. It specifies CASSLDQGITEAFF.

This clone appeared a single time. The rearrangement uses TRBV28 and TRBJ2-4; 9 bases agree with TRBD1. J gave up 8 bases and V 6 bases, and 14 bases lay outside the gene matches. The germline V gene encodes CDR1 MDHEN and CDR2 SYDVKM. The CDR3 covers 16 residues. CDR3 loop: CASRPTTGGWRDIQYF. CDR3 DNA: TGTGCCAGCAGACCTACTACAGGGGGCTGGCGGGACATTCAGTACTTC.

This sequence joins TRBV7-6 and TRBJ1-3; D may be TRBD1 (5 bases). Trimming removed 1 base at V and 0 bases at J, with 10 bases between. CDR3 length equals 16 residues. The germline V gene encodes CDR1 SGHVS and CDR2 FNYEAQ. CDR3 amino acids: CASSLVGGNSGNTIYF. In DNA, the CDR3 is TGTGCCAGCAGCTTAGTCGGGGGGAACTCTGGAAACACCATATATTTT.

This clone was detected only a few times. The chain links TRBV15 to TRBJ2-1, with 12 bases aligning to TRBD2. Losses at the gene ends were 5 bases for V and 8 bases for J; bases not matched to a gene: 10. The CDR3 runs to 16 residues. Per germline, CDR1 LNHNV and CDR2 YYDKDF (reference sequence). CDR3 sequence reads: CATSFRLAGGLDEQFF. The CDR3, as DNA: TGTGCCACCAGCTTTCGGCTAGCGGGAGGGCTAGATGAGCAGTTCTTC.

The rearrangement joins TRBV5-1 to TRBJ1-5, with 9 bases that match TRBD1. CDR3 length equals 18 residues. Germline CDR1 reads SGHRS; CDR2 reads YFSETQ. J lost 0 bases, V lost 4 bases, and 11 bases had no gene match. CDR3 residues: CASSLNDRGSYSNQPQHF. In nucleotides, the CDR3 is TGCGCCAGCAGCCTAAACGACAGGGGGTCTTATAGCAATCAGCCCCAGCATTTT.

Here the CDR3 DNA reads TGTGCCAGCAGCGGGAGAAGGAGCACAGATACGCAGTATTTT. Translated, it gives CASSGRRSTDTQYF. V and J are TRBV11-3 and TRBJ2-3; possibly TRBD2 for D (5 bases). Deletions cut 5 bases from V and 0 bases from J, with 9 bases between. The CDR3 spans 14 residues. In germline, CDR1 is SGHNT, CDR2 YENEEA.

The rearrangement links TRBV28 to TRBJ1-1; maybe TRBD1 (5 bases). V was clipped by 1 base and J by 4 bases, with 13 bases between them. The CDR3 totals 15 residues. Germline-derived CDR1 and CDR2 are MDHEN and SYDVKM. DNA of the CDR3: TGTGCCAGCAGTTTATTGGGGGGGGGTTCCACTGAAGCTTTCTTT. Its translation is CASSLLGGGSTEAFF.

The V and J genes are TRBV5-4 and TRBJ2-7; TRBD2 matches 9 bases. The length of the CDR3 is 15 residues. Germline trimming cut 3 bases from V and 1 base from J; bases unmatched to any gene: 5. Per the germline V gene, CDR1 is SGHNT and CDR2 is YYREEE (reference sequence). CDR3 residues: CASSSPTSGSYEQYF. The DNA for the CDR3 is TGTGCCAGCAGCTCCCCGACTAGCGGTTCCTACGAGCAGTACTTC.

V gene TRBV28 combines with J gene TRBJ2-5; 10 bases are a match to TRBD1. This CDR3 comprises 15 residues. Germline loops: CDR1 MDHEN, CDR2 SYDVKM. V dropped 6 bases and J dropped 4; count of bases not matched to a gene: 8. CDR3: CASSRKTGGGETQYF. CDR3 DNA: TGTGCCAGCAGCCGAAAGACAGGGGGCGGAGAGACCCAGTACTTC.

The chain links TRBV5-4 to TRBJ2-7, with D possibly matching TRBD2 (5 bases). V was clipped by 0 bases and J by 6 bases, with 13 bases between them. The length of the CDR3 is 14 residues. Per germline, CDR1 SGHNT and CDR2 YYREEE (reference sequence). The CDR3 DNA reads as TGTGCCAGCAGCTTGGAAAGGACTTCCAGCGAGCAGTACTTC. Encoded protein: CASSLERTSSEQYF.

V and J are TRBV9 and TRBJ1-4; D possibly corresponds to TRBD1 (6 bases). Germline values: CDR1 SGDLS, CDR2 YYNGEE. There are 16 residues in the CDR3. The germline V and J ends were trimmed by 4 bases and 7 bases, with 20 bases remaining between them. CDR3 loop: CASSPGGGGLFEKLFF. The CDR3 DNA is TGTGCCAGCAGCCCCGGCGGGGGGGGCCTATTTGAAAAACTGTTTTTT.

This chain links TRBV11-2 with TRBJ1-2, with TRBD1 matching over 9 bases. The CDR3 totals 15 residues. Trimming removed 4 bases from V and 1 base from J; junction bases left unmatched: 4. The germline gives CDR1 SGHAT, CDR2 FQNNGV. The CDR3 sequence is CASSSDRGINYGYTF. As DNA, the CDR3 is TGTGCCAGCAGCTCCGACAGGGGGATTAACTATGGCTACACCTTC.

The rearrangement uses TRBV6-5 and TRBJ1-6; perhaps TRBD1 as D (6 bases). V was shortened by 5 bases and J by 6 bases, with 14 bases between the two germline ends. Per the germline V gene, CDR1 is MNHEY and CDR2 is SVGAGI. The CDR3 contains 15 residues. The CDR3 nucleotides read TGTGCCAGCAGTCCCGTACAGGGCCGTAATTCACCCCTCCACTTT. Its translation is CASSPVQGRNSPLHF.

This chain connects TRBV20-1 to TRBJ2-7, with D possibly matching TRBD2 (6 bases). CDR1 and CDR2 from the germline V gene are DFQATT and SNEGSKA (reference sequence). The length of the CDR3 is 14 residues. V lost 3 bases and J 0 bases, leaving 12 bases between the germline ends. For the CDR3, the DNA is TGCAGTGCTAGTGCGGCTAGCGCCTCCTACGAGCAGTACTTC. Its translation is CSASAASASYEQYF.

The chain employs TRBV30 and TRBJ1-1; no clear D. The CDR3 has 15 residues. CDR1 is GTSNPN and CDR2 is SVGIG in the germline V gene (reference sequence). With 2 bases removed from V and 1 base from J, the gap between germline ends came to 14 bases. The DNA of the CDR3 is TGTGCCTGGAGTCTCCGGCGACAAGAGAACACTGAAGCTTTCTTT. Residues: CAWSLRRQENTEAFF.

The J gene is TRBJ1-1, the V gene TRBV7-3; D remains unclear. CDR1 SGHTA and CDR2 FQGTGA come from the germline V gene. The V end was cut by 0 bases, the J end by 7 bases, with 9 bases between. The CDR3 covers 13 residues. The CDR3 loop is CASSLTLSGEAFF. The CDR3 nucleotides are TGTGCCAGCAGCTTAACGCTGAGTGGTGAAGCTTTCTTT.

This chain uses TRBV6-5 with TRBJ1-5; TRBD1 might be the D (6 bases). The germline CDR1 and CDR2 sequences are MNHEY and SVGAGI. This CDR3 contains 14 residues. V dropped 8 bases and J dropped 1 base, with 12 bases sitting between them. CDR3 sequence reads: CASAATGSNQPQHF. Written as DNA, the CDR3 is TGTGCCAGCGCGGCGACAGGCAGCAATCAGCCCCAGCATTTT.

The chain has TRBV28 and TRBJ1-2; 7 positions agree with TRBD1. There are 15 residues in the CDR3. Germline values: CDR1 MDHEN, CDR2 SYDVKM. The ends lost 6 bases at V and 4 bases at J; junction bases unmatched: 11. The CDR3: CASRVFSGGSYGYTF. The CDR3 DNA follows: TGTGCCAGCAGGGTATTTTCAGGGGGTAGCTATGGCTACACCTTC.

The rearrangement links TRBV19 to TRBJ1-3; D perhaps matches TRBD1 (6 bases). Germline CDR1 LNHDA, CDR2 SQIVND (reference sequence). CDR3 length: 14 residues. The V end lost 3 bases, the J end lost 2 bases, and 8 bases lay between the germline ends. As DNA, the CDR3 is TGTGCCAGTAGTATCAGGGGAGCTGGAAACACCATATATTTT. Its protein product is CASSIRGAGNTIYF.

This rearrangement joins TRBV15 to TRBJ1-2; D gene ambiguous. This CDR3 contains 12 residues. V was cut by 1 base and J by 8 bases, with 8 bases left in between. Germline CDR1 is LNHNV and CDR2 is YYDKDF (reference sequence). The CDR3 nucleotides read TGTGCCACCAGCAGAGGCGGAAGAGGCTACACCTTC. Translating it yields CATSRGGRGYTF.

This clone has a handful of counts. V usage is TRBV12-3 or TRBV12-4 and J usage is TRBJ2-1; the match to TRBD1 covers 11 bases. This CDR3 is built from 13 residues. The J segment lost 6 bases and the V segment lost 6 bases, leaving 1 base of the junction unmatched. The CDR3 region has the DNA TGTGCCAGCAGGGGGACAGGGGGCAATGAGCAGTTCTTC. Its protein is CASRGTGGNEQFF.